This T cell receptor beta chain stems from a study of siplizumab effects on memory and regulatory T cells. Overall study results and limits: Only a minority of proliferating CD4+ or CD8+ clones had an assignable naive or memory phenotype, with roughly 80-96% lacking one. Proliferating Tregs in siplizumab cultures were never verified as suppressive.

Repertoires were generated with immunoSEQ multiplex PCR, while TCRdb's copy carries only in-frame clones and drops some. The table shows 80,000 to 130,000 clones, with more than 90% occurring only once. Germline values: CDR1 SGHTA, CDR2 FQGNSA. The CDR3 has 14 residues. Trimming took 5 bases from V and 4 from J, leaving 14 bases between them. About this clone itself: What it binds is unknown.

This chain connects TRBV7-2 to TRBJ2-5; a possible D gene is TRBD2 (6 bases). Sequences were obtained from CD4+ T cells sorted from blood. The sequence was collected from a human donor in good health. Some clones in this sample may be carry-over from other donors' samples. This CDR3 is CASSRAGLRETQYF. CDR3 nucleotides: TGTGCCAGCAGCCGGGCGGGGCTCCGAGAGACCCAGTACTTC.